This entry features one T cell receptor (beta chain) sequence. This entry comes from a study of cytomegalovirus exposure and HLA in healthy donors. Among the donors, all were healthy bone marrow donors. Primers: 60 Vbeta forward and 13 Jbeta reverse. The data were produced by immunoSEQ multiplex PCR, yet TCRdb's version contains in-frame clones alone and is incomplete. The repertoire consists of 60,000 or so clones, with approximately 83% occurring once and the leading ten covering over 1.5%. Specimen: PBMCs. The TCR sequence derives from a middle-aged man in good health and CMV-seronegative.

In DNA form, the CDR3 reads TGTGCCATCCTTCCTAGCGGGGAGAGCACAGATACGCAGTATTTT. This encodes CAILPSGESTDTQYF. The chain joins TRBV10-3 to TRBJ2-3; 9 bases align to TRBD2. Trimming removed 8 bases from V and 0 bases from J; junction bases left unmatched: 6. CDR1 is ENHRY and CDR2 is SYGVKD in the germline V gene. The CDR3 runs 15 residues.